This paragraph covers one T cell receptor (beta chain) sequence. The antigen remains unidentified. This sample was taken from a study of T cell responses to AZD1222 COVID-19 vaccine. This CDR3 has 18 residues. Trimming at V came to 1 base and at J to 6 bases, leaving 13 bases not matched to a gene. CDR1 is SGHAT, CDR2 FQNNGV, per germline. The data were produced by immunoSEQ multiplex PCR, yet TCRdb's version contains in-frame clones alone and is incomplete. This sample has some 140,000 clones, with around 90% found just once. The study, taken as a whole, reports: Vaccination with two AZD1222 doses was followed by a rise in Spike-specific TCR breadth and depth.

The material sequenced was peripheral blood, taken on day 0 of AZD1222 vaccination. The rearrangement joins TRBV11-2 to TRBJ1-5; 9 positions agree with TRBD1. This sequence originates from an adult in good health. CDR3 nucleotides: TGTGCCAGCAGCTTAGGCTACAGGGGGCGCACCCGGGGTCAGCCCCAGCATTTT. Its protein product is CASSLGYRGRTRGQPQHF.